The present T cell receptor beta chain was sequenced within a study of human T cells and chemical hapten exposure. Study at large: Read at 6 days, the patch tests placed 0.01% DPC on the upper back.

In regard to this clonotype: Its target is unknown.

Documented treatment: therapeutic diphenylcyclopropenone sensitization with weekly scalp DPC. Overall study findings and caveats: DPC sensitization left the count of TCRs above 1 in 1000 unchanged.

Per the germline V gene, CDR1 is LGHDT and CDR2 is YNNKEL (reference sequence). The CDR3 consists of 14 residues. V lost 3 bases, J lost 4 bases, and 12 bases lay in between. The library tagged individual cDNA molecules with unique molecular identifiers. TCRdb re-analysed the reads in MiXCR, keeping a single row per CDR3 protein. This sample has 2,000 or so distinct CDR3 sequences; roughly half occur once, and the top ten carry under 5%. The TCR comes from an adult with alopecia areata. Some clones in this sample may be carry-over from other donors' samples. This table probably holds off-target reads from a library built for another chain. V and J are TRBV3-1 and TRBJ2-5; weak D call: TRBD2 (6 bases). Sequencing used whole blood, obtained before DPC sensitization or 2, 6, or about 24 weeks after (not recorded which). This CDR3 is CASSHQPGGETQYF. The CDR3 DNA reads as TGTGCCAGCAGCCACCAACCCGGGGGAGAGACCCAGTACTTC.